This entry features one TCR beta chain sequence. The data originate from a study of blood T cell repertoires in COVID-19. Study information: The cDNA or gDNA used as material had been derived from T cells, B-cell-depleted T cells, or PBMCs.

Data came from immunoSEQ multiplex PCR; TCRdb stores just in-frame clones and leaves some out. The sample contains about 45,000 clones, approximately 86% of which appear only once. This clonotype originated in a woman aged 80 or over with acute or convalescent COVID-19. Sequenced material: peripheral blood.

Here the CDR3 DNA reads TGCGCCAGCAGCCCTGGACAGGGGGCCACTGAAGCTTTCTTT. This gives the protein CASSPGQGATEAFF. This chain joins TRBV5-1 and TRBJ1-1; 11 bases fit TRBD1. The V segment lost 4 bases and the J segment 4 bases; nucleotides outside the gene matches: 3. This CDR3 has 14 amino acids. Germline CDR1 SGHRS, CDR2 YFSETQ.